This T cell receptor (beta chain) originates from a study of blood T cell repertoires in COVID-19. The protocol was immunoSEQ multiplex PCR, while the TCRdb copy is restricted to in-frame clones and leaves out a portion. Of about 97,000 clones listed, around nine tenths are singletons. The CDR3 contains 16 residues. Germline V gene sequence: CDR1 SGDLS, CDR2 YYNGEE. The V and J ends lost 3 bases and 3 bases, in that order; junction bases with no gene match: 9. This sequence originates from a man between 45 and 60 years old with active or convalescent COVID-19. The chain carries TRBV9 and TRBJ1-3; TRBD1 matches 7 bases. Sample: peripheral blood. CDR3 loop: CASSERGQANGNTIYF. CDR3 DNA sequence: TGTGCCAGCAGCGAACGAGGACAGGCGAATGGAAACACCATATATTTT. Together with reference TRBV9 and TRBJ1-3, the CDR3 gives the full variable domain: DSGVTQTPKHLITATGQRVTLRCSPRSGDLSVYWYQQSLDQGLQFLIQYYNGEERAKGNILERFSAQQFPDLHSELNLSSLELGDSALYFCASSERGQANGNTIYFGEGSWLTVV.